Here is one TCR beta chain with its context. This sample was taken from a study of technical replicates of blood from several donors. Some clones are missing from TCRdb's copy, which holds only in-frame ones; the method was immunoSEQ multiplex PCR. The table shows under 85,000 clones, with roughly 92% occurring only once. Trimming took off 2 bases at V and 5 bases at J, with 12 bases between the two ends. The CDR3 contains 14 residues. Germline lookup yields CDR1 MNHEY and CDR2 SMNVEV (reference sequence). Input material: T cells isolated from PBMCs. This TCR was recovered from a human donor in good health. The V and J genes are TRBV27 and TRBJ2-5; D might be TRBD2 (7 bases). This chain's CDR3 is CASSLGGAGETQYF. DNA for the CDR3: TGTGCCAGCAGTTTAGGGGGGGCCGGGGAGACCCAGTACTTC.